The 11 T cell receptor beta chains listed next were all sequenced from one sample in a study of blood T cell repertoires in COVID-19. Measured with immunoSEQ multiplex PCR; TCRdb has only the in-frame clones, and not every one. Here the sample spans under 150,000 clones, 88% being singletons. Material for sequencing was peripheral blood. These receptors were collected from a human donor in a cohort sampled during active COVID-19.

CDR3 sequence reads: CAGSYRSIQETQYF. The CDR3 DNA reads as TGTGCCGGTTCTTACAGGTCAATCCAAGAGACCCAGTACTTC. The chain is built from TRBV6-5 and TRBJ2-5; a weak D match, TRBD1 (5 bases). Germline CDR1 and CDR2: MNHEY and SVGAGI. The germline V and J ends were trimmed by 11 bases and 1 base, with 17 bases remaining between them. This CDR3 region has 14 residues.

V usage is TRBV5-1 and J usage is TRBJ2-1; 7 nucleotides align to TRBD2. V lost 4 bases and J lost 2; bases outside the gene matches: 6. Germline loops: CDR1 SGHRS, CDR2 YFSETQ. The CDR3 has 15 amino acids. CDR3 bases: TGCGCCAGCAGCCTACGGGGGGACCCCTACAATGAGCAGTTCTTC. Its translation: CASSLRGDPYNEQFF.

This clone appeared a single time. V usage is TRBV2 and J usage is TRBJ1-2; 9 bases are shared with TRBD1. The CDR3 runs to 18 residues. The V segment lost 7 bases and the J segment 4 bases; nucleotides outside the gene matches: 19. From germline, CDR1 is SNHLY and CDR2 FYNNEI. The CDR3: CASIQMDRGASHGYGYTF. Here the CDR3 DNA reads TGTGCCAGCATCCAAATGGACAGGGGTGCATCCCATGGCTATGGCTACACCTTC.

This clone was recorded once. J is TRBJ1-2 and V is TRBV5-3; 7 bases map to TRBD1. TRBV5-3 is designated an ORF whose function remains uncertain. There are 15 residues in the CDR3. V lost 2 bases to trimming and J lost 5 bases; unmatched junction nucleotides: 9. DNA of the CDR3: TGTGCCAGAAGCTTCCGGGACAGTCAACTTTATGGCTACACCTTC. Protein: CARSFRDSQLYGYTF.

CDR3 nucleotide sequence: TGTGCCAGCAGTGGACACCCACGAAATAGCAATCAGCCCCAGCATTTT. Encoded protein: CASSGHPRNSNQPQHF. The V call is TRBV2, the J call TRBJ1-5; D unresolved. CDR1 and CDR2 from the germline V gene are SNHLY and FYNNEI. The CDR3 runs 16 residues. V lost 4 bases and J lost 0, with 13 bases in between.

The V call is TRBV12-3 or TRBV12-4, the J call TRBJ2-7, with 8 bases matching TRBD2. CDR3 size: 13 residues. The junction had 10 bases not matched to a gene; V was cut back by 8 bases and J by 7 bases. CDR3 region: CASGLAGSGEQYF. DNA for the CDR3: TGTGCCAGCGGGCTAGCGGGTTCTGGTGAGCAGTACTTC.

The V gene is TRBV5-1, the J gene TRBJ2-2, with TRBD1 identical over 8 bases. The CDR3 has 14 residues. Germline V gene sequence: CDR1 SGHRS, CDR2 YFSETQ. Unmatched junction bases numbered 5, after V lost 4 bases and J lost 6 bases. CDR3 sequence reads: CASSGQGGSGELFF. The DNA of the CDR3 is TGCGCCAGCAGCGGACAGGGCGGTTCCGGGGAGCTGTTTTTT. The variable domain in full, completed from reference TRBV5-1 and TRBJ2-2, reads KAGVTQTPRYLIKTRGQQVTLSCSPISGHRSVSWYQQTPGQGLQFLFEYFSETQRNKGNFPGRFSGRQFSNSRSEMNVSTLELGDSALYLCASSGQGGSGELFFGEGSRLTVL.

This chain joins TRBV6-2 or TRBV6-3 and TRBJ1-2; D uncertain. The V gene lost 5 bases and the J gene lost 4 bases, with 14 bases spanning the gap. CDR3 size: 14 residues. CDR1 is MNHEY and CDR2 is SVGEGT in the germline V gene. In DNA, the CDR3 is TGTGCCAGCAGTCCCGGGAGCGACGTCTATGGCTACACCTTC. It yields the protein CASSPGSDVYGYTF.

The chain has TRBV12-3 or TRBV12-4 and TRBJ2-1; 7 nucleotides line up with TRBD1. CDR3 size: 12 residues. Losses at the gene ends were 10 bases for V and 5 bases for J; bases not matched to a gene: 5. CDR3 coding DNA: TGTGCCACCTCAGACAGGGACAATGAGCAGTTCTTC. This codes for CATSDRDNEQFF.

This rearrangement joins TRBV6-2 or TRBV6-3 to TRBJ1-6; 8 nucleotides align to TRBD1. The germline CDR1 and CDR2 sequences are MNHEY and SVGEGT. This CDR3 comprises 16 residues. J gave up 4 bases and V 5 bases, and 7 bases lay outside the gene matches. Written as DNA, the CDR3 is TGTGCCAGCAGTCCCTTCACAGGGGGATATAATTCACCCCTCCACTTT. This encodes CASSPFTGGYNSPLHF.

This chain joins TRBV4-1 and TRBJ2-5; D is possibly TRBD1 (5 bases). Germline CDR1 and CDR2: MGHRA and YSYEKL. The CDR3 has 14 amino acids. Trimming stripped 0 bases from V and 3 bases from J, with 8 bases between. The CDR3 reads CASSQEGLEETQYF. The CDR3 region has the DNA TGCGCCAGCAGCCAAGAGGGGCTAGAAGAGACCCAGTACTTC.